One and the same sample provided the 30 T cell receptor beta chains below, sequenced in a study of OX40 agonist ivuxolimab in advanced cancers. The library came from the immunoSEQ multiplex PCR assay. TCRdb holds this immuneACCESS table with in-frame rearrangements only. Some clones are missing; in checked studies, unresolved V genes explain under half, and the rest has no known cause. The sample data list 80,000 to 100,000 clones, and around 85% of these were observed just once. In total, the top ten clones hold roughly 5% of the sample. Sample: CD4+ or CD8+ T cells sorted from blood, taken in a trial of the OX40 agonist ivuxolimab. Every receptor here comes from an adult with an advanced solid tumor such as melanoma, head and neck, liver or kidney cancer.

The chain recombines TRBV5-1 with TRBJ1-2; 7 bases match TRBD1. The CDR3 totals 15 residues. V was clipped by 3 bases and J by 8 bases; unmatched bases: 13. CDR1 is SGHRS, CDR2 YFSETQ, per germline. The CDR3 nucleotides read TGCGCCAGCAGCTATGGGACAGTCACCTTAGAGGGCTACACCTTC. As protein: CASSYGTVTLEGYTF.

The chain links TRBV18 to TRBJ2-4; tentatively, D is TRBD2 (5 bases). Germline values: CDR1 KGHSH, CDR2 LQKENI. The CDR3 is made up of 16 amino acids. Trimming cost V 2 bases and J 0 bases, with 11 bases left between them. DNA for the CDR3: TGTGCCAGCTCACCAACGGGATCCCTAGCCAAAAACATTCAGTACTTC. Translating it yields CASSPTGSLAKNIQYF.

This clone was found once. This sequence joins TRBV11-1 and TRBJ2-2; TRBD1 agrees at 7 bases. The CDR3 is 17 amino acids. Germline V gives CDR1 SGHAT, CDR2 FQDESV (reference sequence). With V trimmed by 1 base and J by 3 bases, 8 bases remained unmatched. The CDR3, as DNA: TGTGCCAGCAGCTTAGTCGGTGGGACAGAATACACCGGGGAGCTGTTTTTT. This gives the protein CASSLVGGTEYTGELFF.

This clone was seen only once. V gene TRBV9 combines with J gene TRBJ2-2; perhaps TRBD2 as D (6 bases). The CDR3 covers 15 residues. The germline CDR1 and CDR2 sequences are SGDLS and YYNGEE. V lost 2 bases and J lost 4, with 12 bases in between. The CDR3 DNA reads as TGTGCCAGCAGCGTCGGGACTCACACCACCGGGGAGCTGTTTTTT. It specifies CASSVGTHTTGELFF.

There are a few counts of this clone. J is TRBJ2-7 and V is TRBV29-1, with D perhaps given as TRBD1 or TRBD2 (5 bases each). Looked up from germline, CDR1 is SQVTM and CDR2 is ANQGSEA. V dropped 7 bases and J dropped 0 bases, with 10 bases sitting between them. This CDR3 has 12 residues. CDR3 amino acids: CSGRDLSYEQYF. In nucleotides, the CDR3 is TGCAGCGGCCGGGACCTCTCCTACGAGCAGTACTTC.

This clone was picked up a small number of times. CDR3 nucleotide sequence: TGCGCCAGCAGCTTCTCACCCGGGACACTGAACACTGAAGCTTTCTTT. Its protein product is CASSFSPGTLNTEAFF. This sequence joins TRBV5-1 and TRBJ1-1; tentatively, D is TRBD1 (6 bases). The CDR3 sequence is 16 residues long. Trimming left V 2 bases short and J 0 bases short, with 14 bases between. Germline V gene sequence: CDR1 SGHRS, CDR2 YFSETQ.

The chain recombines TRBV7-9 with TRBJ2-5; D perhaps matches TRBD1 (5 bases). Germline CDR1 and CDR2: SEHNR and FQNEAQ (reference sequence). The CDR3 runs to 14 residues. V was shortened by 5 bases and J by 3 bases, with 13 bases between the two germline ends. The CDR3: CASSSFLGEETQYF. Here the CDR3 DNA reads TGTGCCAGCAGCAGCTTTTTAGGGGAAGAGACCCAGTACTTC.

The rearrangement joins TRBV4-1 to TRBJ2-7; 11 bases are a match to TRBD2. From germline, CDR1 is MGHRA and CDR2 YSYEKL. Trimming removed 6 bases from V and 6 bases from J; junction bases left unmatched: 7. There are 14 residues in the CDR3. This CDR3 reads CASSLGLAGPEQYF. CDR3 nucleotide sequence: TGCGCCAGCAGTCTAGGACTAGCGGGTCCCGAGCAGTACTTC.

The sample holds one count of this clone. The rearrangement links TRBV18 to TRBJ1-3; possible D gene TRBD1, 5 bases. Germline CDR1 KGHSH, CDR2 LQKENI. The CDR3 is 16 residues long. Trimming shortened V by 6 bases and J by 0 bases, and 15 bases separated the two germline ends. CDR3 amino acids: CASSSFDSGSGNTIYF. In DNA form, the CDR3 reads TGTGCCAGCTCTTCTTTTGACAGCGGCTCTGGAAACACCATATATTTT.

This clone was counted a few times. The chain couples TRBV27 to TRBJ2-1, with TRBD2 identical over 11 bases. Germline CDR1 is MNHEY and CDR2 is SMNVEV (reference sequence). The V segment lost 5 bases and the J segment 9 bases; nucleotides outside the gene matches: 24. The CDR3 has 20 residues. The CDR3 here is CASSPTRTSGRKRFVGEQFF. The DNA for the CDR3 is TGTGCCAGCAGTCCTACCAGAACTAGCGGGAGAAAAAGATTTGTGGGTGAGCAGTTCTTC.

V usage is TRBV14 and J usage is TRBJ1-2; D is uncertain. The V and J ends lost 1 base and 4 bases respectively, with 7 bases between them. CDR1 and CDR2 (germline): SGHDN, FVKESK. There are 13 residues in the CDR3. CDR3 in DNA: TGTGCCAGCAGCCAAGGAAGGGTCTATGGCTACACCTTC. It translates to CASSQGRVYGYTF. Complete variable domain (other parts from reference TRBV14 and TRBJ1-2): EAGVTQFPSHSVIEKGQTVTLRCDPISGHDNLYWYRRVMGKEIKFLLHFVKESKQDESGMPNNRFLAERTGGTYSTLKVQPAELEDSGVYFCASSQGRVYGYTFGSGTRLTVV.

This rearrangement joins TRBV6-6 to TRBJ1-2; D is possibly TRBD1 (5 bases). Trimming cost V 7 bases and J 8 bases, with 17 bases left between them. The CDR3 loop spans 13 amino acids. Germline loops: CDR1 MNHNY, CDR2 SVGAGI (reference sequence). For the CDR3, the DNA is TGTGCCAGCAACCCCACCGGGGCGTACGGCTACACCTTC. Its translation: CASNPTGAYGYTF.

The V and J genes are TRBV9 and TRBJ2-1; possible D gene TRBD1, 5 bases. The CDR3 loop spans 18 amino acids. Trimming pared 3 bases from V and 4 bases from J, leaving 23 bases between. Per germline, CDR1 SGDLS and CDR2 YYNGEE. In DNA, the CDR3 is TGTGCCAGCAGCGAGTCCAGGGAAAAGGGCCTAAATTACAATGAGCAGTTCTTC. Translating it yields CASSESREKGLNYNEQFF.

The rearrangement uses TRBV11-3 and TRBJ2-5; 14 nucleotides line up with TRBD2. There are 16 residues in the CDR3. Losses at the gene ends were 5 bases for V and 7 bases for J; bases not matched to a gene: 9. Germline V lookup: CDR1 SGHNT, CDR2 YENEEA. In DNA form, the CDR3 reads TGTGCCAGCAGCGTCATGACTAGCGGGGGGGTAGGGACCCAGTACTTC. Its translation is CASSVMTSGGVGTQYF.

The CDR3: CASSLGIQGYTIYF. The DNA of the CDR3 is TGCGCCAGCAGCTTGGGGATACAGGGCTACACCATATATTTT. The J gene is TRBJ1-3, the V gene TRBV5-1, with D possibly being TRBD1 (6 bases). This CDR3 spans 14 amino acids. CDR1 is SGHRS and CDR2 is YFSETQ in the germline V gene. V lost 0 bases, J lost 8 bases, and 12 bases lay in between.

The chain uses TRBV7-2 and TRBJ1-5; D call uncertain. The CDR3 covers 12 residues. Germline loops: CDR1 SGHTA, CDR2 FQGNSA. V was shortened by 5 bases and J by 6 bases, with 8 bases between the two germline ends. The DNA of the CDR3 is TGTGCCAGCAGCCCGGGAGTTCAGCCCCAGCATTTT. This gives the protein CASSPGVQPQHF.

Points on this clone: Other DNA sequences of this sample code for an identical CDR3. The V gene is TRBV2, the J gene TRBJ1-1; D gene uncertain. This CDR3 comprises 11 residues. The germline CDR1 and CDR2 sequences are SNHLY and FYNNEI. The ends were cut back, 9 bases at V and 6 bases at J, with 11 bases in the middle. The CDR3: CASSGLAEAFF. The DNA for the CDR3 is TGTGCCAGTTCGGGCCTCGCTGAAGCTTTCTTT. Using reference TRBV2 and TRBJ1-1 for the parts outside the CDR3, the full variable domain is EPEVTQTPSHQVTQMGQEVILRCVPISNHLYFYWYRQILGQKVEFLVSFYNNEISEKSEIFDDQFSVERPDGSNFTLKIRSTKLEDSAMYFCASSGLAEAFFGQGTRLTVV.

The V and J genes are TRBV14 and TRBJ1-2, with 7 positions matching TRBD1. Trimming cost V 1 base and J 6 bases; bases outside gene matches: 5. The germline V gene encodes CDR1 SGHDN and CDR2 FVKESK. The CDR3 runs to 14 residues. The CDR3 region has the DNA TGTGCCAGCAGCCAAGGGGGACAGACTCATGGCTACACCTTC. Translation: CASSQGGQTHGYTF.

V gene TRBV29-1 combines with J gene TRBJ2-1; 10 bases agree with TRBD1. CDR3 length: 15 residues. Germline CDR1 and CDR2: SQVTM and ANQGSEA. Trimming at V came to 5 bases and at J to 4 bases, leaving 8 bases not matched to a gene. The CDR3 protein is CSVKRQGAYYNEQFF. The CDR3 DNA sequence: TGCAGCGTTAAAAGACAGGGGGCGTATTACAATGAGCAGTTCTTC.

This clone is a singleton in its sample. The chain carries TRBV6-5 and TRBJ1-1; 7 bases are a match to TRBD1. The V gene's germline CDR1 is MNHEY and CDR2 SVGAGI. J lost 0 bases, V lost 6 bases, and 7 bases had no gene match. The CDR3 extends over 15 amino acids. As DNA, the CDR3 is TGTGCCAGCAGGCTACAGGGGATCATGAACACTGAAGCTTTCTTT. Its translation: CASRLQGIMNTEAFF.

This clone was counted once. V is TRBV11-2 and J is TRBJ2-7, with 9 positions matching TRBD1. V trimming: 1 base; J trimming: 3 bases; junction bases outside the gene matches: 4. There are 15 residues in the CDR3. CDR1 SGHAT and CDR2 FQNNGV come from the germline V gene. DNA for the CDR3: TGTGCCAGCAGCTTAGGGGGGACAGGGAGCTACGAGCAGTACTTC. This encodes CASSLGGTGSYEQYF.

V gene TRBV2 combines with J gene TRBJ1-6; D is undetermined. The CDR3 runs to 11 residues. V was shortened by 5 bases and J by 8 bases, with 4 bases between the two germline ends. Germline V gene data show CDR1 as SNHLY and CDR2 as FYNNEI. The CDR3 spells CASSWDSPLHF. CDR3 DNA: TGTGCCAGCAGTTGGGATTCACCCCTCCACTTT.

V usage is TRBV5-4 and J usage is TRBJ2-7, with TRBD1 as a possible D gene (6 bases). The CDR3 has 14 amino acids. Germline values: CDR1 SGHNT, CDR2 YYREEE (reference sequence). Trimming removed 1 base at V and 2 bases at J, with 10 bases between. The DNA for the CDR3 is TGTGCCAGCAGCTTGTCACAGGGTACCTACGAGCAGTACTTC. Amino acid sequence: CASSLSQGTYEQYF.

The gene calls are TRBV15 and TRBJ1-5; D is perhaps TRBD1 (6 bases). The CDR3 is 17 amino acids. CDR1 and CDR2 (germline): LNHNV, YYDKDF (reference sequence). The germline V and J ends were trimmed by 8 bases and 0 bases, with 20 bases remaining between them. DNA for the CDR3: TGTGCCACCGGCACCTCCGCGGGACACTATAGCAATCAGCCCCAGCATTTT. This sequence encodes CATGTSAGHYSNQPQHF.

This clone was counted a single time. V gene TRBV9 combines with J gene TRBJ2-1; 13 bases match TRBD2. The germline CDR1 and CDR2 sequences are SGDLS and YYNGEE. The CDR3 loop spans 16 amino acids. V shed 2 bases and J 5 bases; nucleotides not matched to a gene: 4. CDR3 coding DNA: TGTGCCAGCAGCGTGGGACTAGCGGGATTTAACAATGAGCAGTTCTTC. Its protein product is CASSVGLAGFNNEQFF. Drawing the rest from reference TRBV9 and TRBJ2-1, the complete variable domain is DSGVTQTPKHLITATGQRVTLRCSPRSGDLSVYWYQQSLDQGLQFLIQYYNGEERAKGNILERFSAQQFPDLHSELNLSSLELGDSALYFCASSVGLAGFNNEQFFGPGTRLTVL.

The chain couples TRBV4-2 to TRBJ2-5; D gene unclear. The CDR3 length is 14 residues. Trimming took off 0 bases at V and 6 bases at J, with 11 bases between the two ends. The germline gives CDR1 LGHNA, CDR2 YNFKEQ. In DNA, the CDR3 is TGTGCCAGCAGCCAAGATCGGGCTGGGAAGACCCAGTACTTC. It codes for CASSQDRAGKTQYF.

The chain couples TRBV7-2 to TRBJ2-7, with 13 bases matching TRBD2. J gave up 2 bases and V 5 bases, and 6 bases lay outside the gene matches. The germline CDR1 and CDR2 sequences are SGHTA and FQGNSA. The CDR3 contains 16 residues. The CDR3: CASSPGLAGATYEQYF. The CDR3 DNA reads TGTGCCAGCAGCCCTGGACTAGCGGGGGCCACCTACGAGCAGTACTTC.

The CDR3 reads CASRPGQAASAFF. CDR3 coding DNA: TGTGCCAGCAGACCGGGACAGGCTGCCAGTGCTTTCTTT. The rearrangement links TRBV6-1 to TRBJ1-1; 8 bases align to TRBD1. The length of the CDR3 is 13 residues. In germline, CDR1 is MNHNS, CDR2 SASEGT. V trimming: 6 bases; J trimming: 11 bases; junction bases outside the gene matches: 11.

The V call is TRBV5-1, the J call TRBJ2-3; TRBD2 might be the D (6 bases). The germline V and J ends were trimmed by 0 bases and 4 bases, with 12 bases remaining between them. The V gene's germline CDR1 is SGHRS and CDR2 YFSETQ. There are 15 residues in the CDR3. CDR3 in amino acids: CASSLVTSAPDTQYF. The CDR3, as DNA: TGCGCCAGCAGCTTGGTGACTAGTGCTCCAGATACGCAGTATTTT.

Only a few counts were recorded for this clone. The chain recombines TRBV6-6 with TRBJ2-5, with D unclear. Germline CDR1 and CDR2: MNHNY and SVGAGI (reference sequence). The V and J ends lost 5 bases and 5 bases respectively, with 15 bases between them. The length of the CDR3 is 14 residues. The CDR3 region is CASSRLTLGETQYF. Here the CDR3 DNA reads TGTGCCAGCAGTAGACTCACCCTAGGGGAGACCCAGTACTTC.